This T cell receptor beta chain was documented in a study of T cell repertoires in cytomegalovirus infection. Whole-study context: Public TCR beta signatures provided an indication of both CMV infection and a matching HLA type.

Findings of the study overall: People with CMV and the relevant HLA were identified by cumulative public TCR beta family frequency.

This clonotype occurred a few times. Its antigen is as yet unknown. TCRdb recomputed calls from the reads with MiXCR, one row per CDR3 protein. Among about 530,000 distinct CDR3 sequences listed, more than 25% were seen once. The sample comprised PBMCs. The sequence came from a human donor in good health (CMV status not recorded). Some clones in this sample may be carry-over from other donors' samples.

The CDR3 sequence: CASSYGGDPNEKLFF. The CDR3 bases are TGTGCCAGCAGCTACGGGGGGGACCCTAATGAAAAACTGTTTTTT. The chain links TRBV7-8 to TRBJ1-4, with D possibly TRBD1 on 5 matching bases. The CDR3 has 15 amino acids. The ends were cut back, 4 bases at V and 3 bases at J, with 12 bases in the middle. Germline values: CDR1 SGHVS, CDR2 FQNEAQ.